This T cell receptor beta chain was recovered during a study of vaccination and CD4 T cells after COVID-19. Treatment noted: roughly 11-day PBMC culture with coronavirus spike peptide pools or control peptides (ViraFEST assay). The Oncomine TCR Beta short-read assay was what sequenced the DNA obtained from cultured CD4+ T cells. One entry per CDR3 protein results from TCRdb running MiXCR on the PCR reads. The profile shows around 18,000 distinct CDR3 sequences, 53% of them singletons. The germline V gene encodes CDR1 DFQATT and CDR2 SNEGSKA (reference sequence). This CDR3 contains 15 residues. The V and J ends lost 3 bases and 8 bases respectively, with 17 bases between them. This clonotype has only a few counts. The antigen is not known.

The TCR originated in a human donor who had recovered from COVID-19. The V and J genes are TRBV20-1 and TRBJ1-6; D is ambiguous. This sample comprised CD4+ T cells from blood, cultured in vitro, obtained before SARS-CoV-2 vaccination. CDR3 region: CSASPARGYDSPLHF. The CDR3 nucleotides are TGCAGTGCTAGTCCTGCCCGGGGATATGATTCACCCCTCCACTTT.